One and the same sample provided the 30 T cell receptor beta chains below, sequenced in a study of blood T cell repertoires in COVID-19. TCRdb keeps only in-frame clones here, not all; method: immunoSEQ multiplex PCR. Of roughly 190,000 clones listed, about nine tenths are singletons. Sequencing was performed on peripheral blood. The source is a man aged 70 or older with acute or convalescent COVID-19.

The chain combines TRBV19 with TRBJ2-3; the match to TRBD1 covers 9 bases. The V and J ends lost 6 bases and 4 bases, in that order; junction bases with no gene match: 5. The CDR3 covers 14 residues. CDR1 is LNHDA and CDR2 is SQIVND in the germline V gene (reference sequence). The CDR3 here is CASRTGGFADTQYF. DNA for the CDR3: TGTGCCAGTAGGACAGGGGGGTTCGCAGATACGCAGTATTTT.

CDR3 nucleotides: TGTGCCAGCCAGGGACAGCGCGACGAGCAGTACTTC. It is translated as CASQGQRDEQYF. V and J are TRBV6-4 and TRBJ2-7; 7 bases align to TRBD1. The CDR3 has 12 residues. The germline V gene has CDR1 MRHNA and CDR2 SNTAGT. With 8 bases clipped from V and 5 bases from J, the junction kept 6 bases outside the gene matches.

The rearrangement joins TRBV10-1 to TRBJ1-2; D perhaps matches TRBD1 (6 bases). The V gene's germline CDR1 is WNHNN and CDR2 SYGVQD (reference sequence). This CDR3 region has 16 residues. Trimming shortened V by 6 bases and J by 0 bases, and 17 bases separated the two germline ends. The CDR3, as DNA: TGCGCCAGCAGGGACTTCGACAGGAGAGCTAACTATGGCTACACCTTC. Amino acids: CASRDFDRRANYGYTF.

The chain links TRBV9 to TRBJ2-6, with D tentatively TRBD2 (6 bases). Germline-derived CDR1 and CDR2 are SGDLS and YYNGEE. This CDR3 region has 16 residues. V lost 3 bases, J lost 0 bases, and 10 bases lay in between. CDR3 protein: CASSAGTSSGANVLTF. The CDR3 region has the DNA TGTGCCAGCAGCGCGGGGACTTCCTCTGGGGCCAACGTCCTGACTTTC.

J is TRBJ1-1 and V is TRBV28; D is undetermined. Deletions cut 2 bases from V and 0 bases from J, with 10 bases between. Germline loops: CDR1 MDHEN, CDR2 SYDVKM. There are 15 residues in the CDR3. This CDR3 is CASSLPLSVNTEAFF. CDR3 sequence (DNA): TGTGCCAGCAGTTTACCTTTATCGGTGAACACTGAAGCTTTCTTT.

This clone was detected a few times. The chain joins TRBV27 to TRBJ1-2; D perhaps matches TRBD1 (5 bases). The CDR3 consists of 16 residues. Trimming shortened V by 4 bases and J by 2 bases, and 17 bases separated the two germline ends. Germline values: CDR1 MNHEY, CDR2 SMNVEV (reference sequence). The DNA of the CDR3 is TGTGCCAGCAGTTCAAGGACAAGCAACCTAAACTATGGCTACACCTTC. Amino acids: CASSSRTSNLNYGYTF.

This sequence joins TRBV18 and TRBJ2-3, with a tentative D call TRBD1 (6 bases). V gave up 3 bases and J gave up 1 base, with 23 bases separating them. Germline-derived CDR1 and CDR2 are KGHSH and LQKENI. The CDR3 is 19 amino acids. CDR3 nucleotide sequence: TGTGCCAGCTCACCGCCTGTGTCAGGGGTCGAGTTCCGCACAGATACGCAGTATTTT. Amino acids: CASSPPVSGVEFRTDTQYF.

The rearrangement uses TRBV10-3 and TRBJ1-2, with D perhaps TRBD1 (5 bases). Trimming cost V 6 bases and J 7 bases, with 6 bases left between them. This CDR3 comprises 10 residues. Germline CDR1 reads ENHRY; CDR2 reads SYGVKD. The CDR3 sequence: CAIRGGGYTF. The CDR3, as DNA: TGTGCCATCAGGGGGGGTGGCTACACCTTC.

The chain is built from TRBV29-1 and TRBJ1-5; 9 nucleotides agree with TRBD1. Germline lookup yields CDR1 SQVTM and CDR2 ANQGSEA. J gave up 7 bases and V 6 bases, and 10 bases lay outside the gene matches. The CDR3 consists of 14 residues. The CDR3 DNA follows: TGCAGCGTCCGGGACAGGGTCTCGGACCAGCCCCAGCATTTT. This codes for CSVRDRVSDQPQHF.

The table lists this clone with a few counts. The chain joins TRBV6-2 or TRBV6-3 to TRBJ1-2, with 9 bases identical to TRBD1. This CDR3 region has 14 residues. Trimming cost V 4 bases and J 4 bases; bases outside gene matches: 4. Germline V gene sequence: CDR1 MNHEY, CDR2 SVGEGT. Here the CDR3 reads CASSLGQGLYGYTF. The CDR3 bases are TGTGCCAGCAGTTTGGGACAGGGCCTCTATGGCTACACCTTC.

Worth noting for this clone: The sample has other DNA sequences that encode this CDR3 too. This chain uses TRBV27 with TRBJ2-7; tentative D call: TRBD1 (5 bases). The germline V gene encodes CDR1 MNHEY and CDR2 SMNVEV (reference sequence). V lost 4 bases to trimming and J lost 3 bases, with 10 bases between them. This CDR3 region has 13 residues. CDR3 DNA sequence: TGTGCCAGCAGTTACCAGGGCAGCTACGAGCAGTACTTC. Translation: CASSYQGSYEQYF.

The rearrangement links TRBV5-1 to TRBJ2-1; 9 nucleotides line up with TRBD1. Looked up from germline, CDR1 is SGHRS and CDR2 is YFSETQ. There are 19 residues in the CDR3. The ends lost 4 bases at V and 5 bases at J; junction bases unmatched: 19. The CDR3 DNA is TGCGCCAGCAGCCCCGGGACAGGGTCGTGGGGAAGCCGAGACAATGAGCAGTTCTTC. Amino acids: CASSPGTGSWGSRDNEQFF.

V and J are TRBV10-3 and TRBJ2-7; 7 bases are a match to TRBD2. This CDR3 is built from 14 residues. CDR1 ENHRY and CDR2 SYGVKD come from the germline V gene. Trimming removed 6 bases from V and 3 bases from J; junction bases left unmatched: 8. CDR3 nucleotide sequence: TGTGCCATCAGGGGGGATAGCGGGCTCTACGAGCAGTACTTC. It is translated as CAIRGDSGLYEQYF.

The chain uses TRBV6-1 and TRBJ1-6, with TRBD1 identical over 12 bases. With V trimmed by 2 bases and J by 4 bases, 9 bases remained unmatched. The CDR3 is 19 amino acids. CDR1 MNHNS and CDR2 SASEGT come from the germline V gene. The CDR3 loop is CASSERDRGQEGYNSPLHF. DNA of the CDR3: TGTGCCAGCAGTGAACGGGACAGGGGGCAAGAAGGATATAATTCACCCCTCCACTTT.

The V gene is TRBV19, the J gene TRBJ2-1; 8 bases map to TRBD2. CDR3 size: 15 residues. The V gene's germline CDR1 is LNHDA and CDR2 SQIVND (reference sequence). V dropped 5 bases and J dropped 4; count of bases not matched to a gene: 7. This CDR3 is CASSPGGDIYNEQFF. CDR3 DNA: TGTGCCAGTAGTCCGGGGGGGGACATTTACAATGAGCAGTTCTTC.

The chain combines TRBV24-1 with TRBJ2-2, with TRBD1 matching over 11 bases. Germline V CDR1 and CDR2: KGHDR, SFDVKD. With 4 bases clipped from V and 5 bases from J, the junction kept 11 bases outside the gene matches. The CDR3 runs 18 residues. The CDR3 DNA sequence: TGTGCCACCAGTGACAAGGACAGGGGGCGAGTGAGGACCGGGGAGCTGTTTTTT. Its protein product is CATSDKDRGRVRTGELFF.

The chain couples TRBV4-3 to TRBJ2-3; 9 bases fit TRBD1. The germline CDR1 and CDR2 sequences are LGHNA and YSLEER. The CDR3 consists of 15 residues. The J segment lost 4 bases and the V segment lost 2 bases, leaving 4 bases of the junction unmatched. CDR3 protein: CASSQRQGGADTQYF. Here the CDR3 DNA reads TGCGCCAGCAGCCAACGACAGGGGGGGGCAGATACGCAGTATTTT.

This rearrangement joins TRBV24-1 to TRBJ2-5; D perhaps matches TRBD1 (5 bases). CDR1 and CDR2 (germline): KGHDR, SFDVKD. Trimming removed 2 bases at V and 7 bases at J, with 10 bases between. CDR3 size: 13 residues. Here the CDR3 reads CATSDSRVVTQYF. The CDR3 DNA reads TGTGCCACCAGTGATTCCAGGGTAGTGACCCAGTACTTC.

The chain has TRBV13 and TRBJ1-2, with TRBD1 matching over 10 bases. CDR1 is PRHDT, CDR2 FYEKMQ, per germline (reference sequence). The trim removed 5 bases at V and 4 bases at J, leaving 7 bases unmatched. CDR3 length: 15 amino acids. In nucleotides, the CDR3 is TGTGCCAGCAGCAGAGACAGGGGGCTTAGCTATGGCTACACCTTC. This gives the protein CASSRDRGLSYGYTF.

This clone was recorded a few times. The CDR3 spells CASSFGQGSTGNTIYF. The CDR3 DNA reads TGTGCCAGCTCCTTTGGACAGGGTAGTACCGGAAACACCATATATTTT. The chain employs TRBV18 and TRBJ1-3; 8 bases align to TRBD1. The V gene end was trimmed by 6 bases and the J gene end by 4 bases; junction bases not matched to a gene: 11. The CDR3 contains 16 residues. CDR1 and CDR2 from the germline V gene are KGHSH and LQKENI.

This chain links TRBV28 with TRBJ1-5; D unclear. V lost 3 bases to trimming and J lost 0 bases, with 12 bases between them. Per germline, CDR1 MDHEN and CDR2 SYDVKM. The CDR3 has 16 residues. The CDR3 nucleotides read TGTGCCAGCAGTTTTCTAAGGAGAATTAGCAATCAGCCCCAGCATTTT. This gives the protein CASSFLRRISNQPQHF.

The rearrangement uses TRBV3-1 (or the pseudogene TRBV3-2) and TRBJ2-3, with 14 bases that match TRBD2. V trimming: 4 bases; J trimming: 4 bases; junction bases outside the gene matches: 7. The CDR3 is 17 residues long. Germline V lookup: CDR1 LGHDT, CDR2 YNNKEL (reference sequence). Here the CDR3 reads CASSPRLAGGKSDTQYF. The CDR3, as DNA: TGTGCCAGCAGCCCCCGACTAGCGGGAGGGAAGTCAGATACGCAGTATTTT.

The chain uses TRBV6-5 and TRBJ1-2, with a weak D call TRBD1 (5 bases). The V end was cut by 8 bases, the J end by 4 bases, with 14 bases between. The germline V gene encodes CDR1 MNHEY and CDR2 SVGAGI. The CDR3 is 13 residues long. Here the CDR3 reads CASSAGPFYGYTF. The CDR3 nucleotides read TGTGCCAGCTCCGCAGGGCCGTTCTATGGCTACACCTTC.

The chain combines TRBV5-1 with TRBJ2-1, with 7 bases fitting TRBD1. The CDR3 runs 14 residues. The V gene's germline CDR1 is SGHRS and CDR2 YFSETQ. With 7 bases clipped from V and 5 bases from J, the junction kept 9 bases outside the gene matches. The CDR3 protein is CASGVQGIDNEQFF. CDR3 in DNA: TGCGCCAGCGGCGTACAGGGGATCGACAATGAGCAGTTCTTC.

CDR3: CASRPRRGTGRYRHEGYTF. Here the CDR3 DNA reads TGTGCCAGCAGACCGCGGAGGGGGACAGGGAGGTACCGTCACGAAGGCTACACCTTC. V is TRBV28 and J is TRBJ1-2; 9 positions agree with TRBD1. Germline CDR1 is MDHEN and CDR2 is SYDVKM. V gave up 6 bases and J gave up 8 bases; unmatched junction bases: 25. The CDR3 runs to 19 residues.

V and J are TRBV28 and TRBJ1-2; D remains unclear. The length of the CDR3 is 15 residues. The V and J ends lost 4 bases and 4 bases respectively, with 16 bases between them. The germline gives CDR1 MDHEN, CDR2 SYDVKM. The CDR3 sequence: CASSSSAAIIYGYTF. In DNA form, the CDR3 reads TGTGCCAGCAGTTCCAGCGCAGCCATTATCTATGGCTACACCTTC.

A single count supports this clone. This chain uses TRBV28 with TRBJ2-7; TRBD2 aligns across 7 bases. V gave up 5 bases and J gave up 4 bases; unmatched junction bases: 14. The CDR3 has 16 residues. The germline CDR1 and CDR2 sequences are MDHEN and SYDVKM. CDR3 in DNA: TGTGCCAGCAGTGCCATGTACGGGGGAGGGCGGTACGAGCAGTACTTC. Encoded protein: CASSAMYGGGRYEQYF.

The rearrangement links TRBV2 to TRBJ2-6; 9 bases map to TRBD1. Trimming at V came to 6 bases and at J to 1 base, leaving 1 base not matched to a gene. Germline-derived CDR1 and CDR2 are SNHLY and FYNNEI. This CDR3 is 15 amino acids long. CDR3: CASRQGASGANVLTF. CDR3 bases: TGTGCCAGCAGACAGGGGGCTTCTGGGGCCAACGTCCTGACTTTC.

The chain employs TRBV5-1 and TRBJ2-2, with D possibly being TRBD2 (6 bases). Per the germline V gene, CDR1 is SGHRS and CDR2 is YFSETQ. The CDR3 is 16 amino acids. V was pared by 0 bases and J by 7 bases, with 16 bases between. In DNA form, the CDR3 reads TGCGCCAGCAGCTTGGCAGGCCCTATGGGGGGCGGGGAGCTGTTTTTT. Amino acids: CASSLAGPMGGGELFF.

V and J are TRBV7-2 and TRBJ2-7; 7 nucleotides agree with TRBD1. Germline V lookup: CDR1 SGHTA, CDR2 FQGNSA. V lost 1 base, J lost 1 base, and 4 bases stayed unmatched. The CDR3 runs to 15 residues. The CDR3 protein is CASSLVGQLSYEQYF. CDR3 nucleotides: TGTGCCAGCAGCTTAGTGGGACAGCTATCCTACGAGCAGTACTTC.